Listed below are T cell receptor beta chains from one sample, sequenced in a study of cytomegalovirus exposure and HLA in healthy donors. Assay: immunoSEQ multiplex PCR; the TCRdb copy retains only in-frame clones and omits some. Here the sample spans around 120,000 clones, 60% to 85% being singletons. What was sequenced was PBMCs. These receptors were obtained from a middle-aged man in good health and CMV-seropositive. Each CDR3 is given with its conserved first and last residue. A D gene is named only where the DNA matches it firmly. The size of a clone is reported for some rows only, either as once, few or many, or as a class for expanded clones.

>NA|TRBJ2-7|TRBV6-1|NA|15
TGTGCCAGCAGTGATTTTAGGAGATCCTCCTACGAGCAGTACTTC
CASSDFRRSSYEQYF
>TRBD2|TRBJ2-7|TRBV28|NA|14
TGTGCCAGCAGCCGGGGGGACCACCTGGGGGAGCAGTACTTC
CASSRGDHLGEQYF
>NA|TRBJ1-2|TRBV7-9|NA|15
TGTGCCAGCAGCTTCGTTTTAGGGGATATCTATGGCTACACCTTC
CASSFVLGDIYGYTF
>NA|TRBJ2-2|TRBV6-5|NA|13
TGTGCCAGCAGTTACTTCGGGACCGGGGAGCTGTTTTTT
CASSYFGTGELFF
>NA|TRBJ1-2|TRBV5-6|NA|16
TGTGCCAGCAGCTCCCTTGGGGGGACCTCTAACTATGGCTACACCTTC
CASSSLGGTSNYGYTF
>TRBD1|TRBJ1-1|TRBV2|few|13
TGTGCCAGCAGGGATACAGGGGAAACTGAAGCTTTCTTT
CASRDTGETEAFF
>NA|TRBJ2-3|TRBV6-5|NA|16
TGTGCCAGCAGTTACTCGCCTAGCCCCAGCACAGATACGCAGTATTTT
CASSYSPSPSTDTQYF
>NA|TRBJ1-2|TRBV6-5|NA|14
TGTGCCAGCAGTTCCGACAGAGTGGGCTATGGCTACACCTTC
CASSSDRVGYGYTF
>NA|TRBJ2-3|TRBV2|few|11
TGTGCCAGCAGTGAATCGGATACGCAGTATTTT
CASSESDTQYF
>NA|TRBJ1-2|TRBV7-2|NA|13
TGTGCCAGCAGCCCCAGCGGTGGATGGGGCTACACCTTC
CASSPSGGWGYTF
>TRBD1|TRBJ1-5|TRBV6-5|few|13
TGTGCCAGCAGTAAACAGGGGTTCCAGCCCCAGCATTTT
CASSKQGFQPQHF
>NA|TRBJ1-2|TRBV6-1|NA|13
TGTGCCAGCAGTGAGATACAGAACTATGGCTACACCTTC
CASSEIQNYGYTF
>TRBD2|TRBJ2-4|TRBV18|NA|15
TGTGCCAGCTCACCTATACGGGGAGGGAAGGACATTCAGTACTTC
CASSPIRGGKDIQYF
>NA|TRBJ2-3|TRBV7-9|NA|13
TGTGCCAGCAGCCTGGGGGCCAGAGATACGCAGTATTTT
CASSLGARDTQYF
>TRBD1|TRBJ1-1|TRBV27|NA|16
TGTGCCAGCAGTTCAAGACAGGGGGTTTCGAACACTGAAGCTTTCTTT
CASSSRQGVSNTEAFF
>TRBD1|TRBJ2-7|TRBV28|NA|16
TGTGCCAGCAGTTTCTGGGGACAGGGGGACCTGAGGGAGCAGTACTTC
CASSFWGQGDLREQYF
>NA|TRBJ1-6|TRBV27|NA|14
TGTGCCAGCAGTTTTGGTAGGAGTAATTCACCCCTCCACTTT
CASSFGRSNSPLHF
>TRBD1|TRBJ2-5|TRBV5-8|NA|16
TGTGCCAGCAGCTCTGGGACAGGGGGTCTCCGGGAGACCCAGTACTTC
CASSSGTGGLRETQYF
>NA|TRBJ1-2|TRBV11-2|few|15
TGTGCCAGCAGCTTACTGGCCGGGGATCACTATGGCTACACCTTC
CASSLLAGDHYGYTF
>TRBD2|TRBJ2-3|TRBV5-6|NA|17
TGTGCCAGCAGCTTGGCGGGGACTAGCGGGAGAGTCGATACGCAGTATTTT
CASSLAGTSGRVDTQYF
>TRBD1|TRBJ1-2|TRBV27|once|13
TGTGCCAGCAGACGGACAGGGTCCTATGGCTACACCTTC
CASRRTGSYGYTF
>NA|TRBJ1-6|TRBV6-5|NA|14
TGTGCCAGCAGTGACCGGGAACATAATTCACCCCTCCACTTT
CASSDREHNSPLHF
>NA|TRBJ1-6|TRBV7-9|once|15
TGTGCCAGCAGTTTAGGGAGCAGATCGAGTTCACCCCTCCACTTT
CASSLGSRSSSPLHF
>TRBD2|TRBJ2-7|TRBV30|once|16
TGTGCCTGGAGTGACGGACTAGCGGGAGTCCCCTACGAACAGTACTTC
CAWSDGLAGVPYEQYF
>NA|TRBJ2-3|TRBV7-9|once|12
TGTGCCAGCAGCCTCAGCGGAGGTACGCAGTATTTT
CASSLSGGTQYF
>TRBD1|TRBJ1-4|TRBV18|few|14
TGTGCCAGCTCGAAAGGACAGGGGAGAGAAAAACTGTTTTTT
CASSKGQGREKLFF